The 21 T cell receptor beta chains reported below all come from one sample, sequenced in a study of regulatory T cells in long-lasting Graves disease. Libraries of TCR beta came from iRepertoire HTBI primers plus Arm-PCR of CDR3 regions. TCRdb re-derived calls from the multiplex PCR reads in MiXCR, one entry per CDR3 protein. There are hundreds of thousands of distinct CDR3 sequences in the sample; around 21% occur only once, and roughly 20% lies in the top ten. As to time point: persistent/refractory GD, antithyroid drugs over 5 years with positive TRAb. PBMC-derived RNA was used for the TCR library. The specimen comprised peripheral blood mononuclear cells (PBMCs), sampled when the disease was refractory, from a patient treated with antithyroid drugs. These receptors came from a female donor with Graves disease.

This clonotype turned up a few times. The chain employs TRBV28 and TRBJ2-2; D is possibly TRBD1 or TRBD2 (5 bases each). This CDR3 comprises 13 residues. CDR1 and CDR2 (germline): MDHEN, SYDVKM. V lost 8 bases and J 1 base, leaving 8 bases between the germline ends. CDR3 loop: CASGAGNTGELFF. The CDR3 DNA sequence: TGTGCCAGCGGGGCGGGGAACACCGGGGAGCTGTTTTTT.

In its sample, this clonotype was seen many times. Since a much larger clone is just one base distant, this may be a read error. The chain combines TRBV11-2 with TRBJ1-5; D unclear. The CDR3 spans 13 residues. The V gene lost 5 bases and the J gene lost 0 bases, with 5 bases spanning the gap. Germline V gene lookup returns CDR1 SGHAT and CDR2 FQNNGV. The CDR3: CASSPSSNQPQHF. The CDR3 region has the DNA TGTGCCAGCAGCCCGAGTAGCAATCAGCCCCAGCATTTT.

This chain connects TRBV29-1 to TRBJ1-1; 10 bases fit TRBD1. Germline trimming cut 6 bases from V and 0 bases from J; bases unmatched to any gene: 7. This CDR3 has 15 residues. Germline V gene sequence: CDR1 SQVTM, CDR2 ANQGSEA. CDR3 nucleotides: TGCAGCGTACAGGACAGGGGGGGGATGAACACTGAAGCTTTCTTT. This encodes CSVQDRGGMNTEAFF.

This sequence joins TRBV20-1 and TRBJ2-7; D gene uncertain. Germline CDR1 reads DFQATT; CDR2 reads SNEGSKA (reference sequence). The V end lost 7 bases, the J end lost 2 bases, and 15 bases lay between the germline ends. This CDR3 has 13 amino acids. The CDR3 region has the DNA TGCAGTGGCGGAATCGGTCGCGCCTACGAGCAGTACTTC. As protein: CSGGIGRAYEQYF.

This clonotype was picked up many times. The V gene is TRBV29-1, the J gene TRBJ1-2, with TRBD1 as a possible D gene (6 bases). Germline assignment: CDR1 SQVTM and CDR2 ANQGSEA. Trimming removed 3 bases at V and 3 bases at J, with 11 bases between. The CDR3 has 13 amino acids. The CDR3 DNA sequence: TGCAGCGTTGAGGACAGTCGGTACTATGGCTACACCTTC. Translated, it gives CSVEDSRYYGYTF.

The chain combines TRBV5-1 with TRBJ2-7; TRBD2 matches 10 bases. V dropped 0 bases and J dropped 2; count of bases not matched to a gene: 14. Germline CDR1 and CDR2: SGHRS and YFSETQ. The CDR3 is 19 amino acids. The CDR3 DNA reads as TGCGCCAGCAGCTTGGGCCCTAGCGGGGGTGTCGGTGGGGCCTACGAGCAGTACTTC. Translation: CASSLGPSGGVGGAYEQYF.

The chain is built from TRBV6-2 or TRBV6-3 and TRBJ2-7, with 10 bases aligning to TRBD1. V was clipped by 7 bases and J by 4 bases; unmatched bases: 16. Per the germline V gene, CDR1 is MNHEY and CDR2 is SVGEGT. The CDR3 sequence is 17 residues long. The CDR3 bases are TGTGCCAGCAACCGGGACAGGGGAGTAGACGGGGAATACGAGCAGTACTTC. It yields the protein CASNRDRGVDGEYEQYF.

This clonotype was seen more than once but under ten times. The chain joins TRBV20-1 to TRBJ1-6; TRBD1 is a possible D gene (6 bases). The germline gives CDR1 DFQATT, CDR2 SNEGSKA (reference sequence). V gave up 1 base and J gave up 5 bases, with 15 bases separating them. The CDR3 extends over 16 amino acids. The DNA for the CDR3 is TGCAGTGCTAGAGCTAGGAGGGGACAAAATAATTCACCCCTCCACTTT. Translation: CSARARRGQNNSPLHF.

This clonotype was seen many times. This chain links TRBV10-3 with TRBJ2-7; 9 bases are a match to TRBD2. Germline trimming cut 4 bases from V and 5 bases from J; bases unmatched to any gene: 9. In germline, CDR1 is ENHRY, CDR2 SYGVKD. This CDR3 is built from 15 residues. CDR3 nucleotide sequence: TGTGCCATCAGTGTTCGTAGCGGGAGTACCAACGAGCAGTACTTC. Its protein is CAISVRSGSTNEQYF.

The genes are TRBV30 and TRBJ1-1; TRBD1 is a possible D gene (6 bases). V shed 2 bases and J shed 4 bases, with 11 bases lying between them. The CDR3 has 13 residues. Germline CDR1 GTSNPN, CDR2 SVGIG (reference sequence). DNA of the CDR3: TGTGCCTGGAGTTGGGGCAGGGGCACTGAAGCTTTCTTT. It specifies CAWSWGRGTEAFF.

The rearrangement joins TRBV27 to TRBJ2-1; tentatively, D is TRBD1 or TRBD2 (5 bases each). The CDR3 sequence is 14 residues long. The germline gives CDR1 MNHEY, CDR2 SMNVEV (reference sequence). Trimming stripped 7 bases from V and 8 bases from J, with 18 bases between. The CDR3, as DNA: TGTGCCAGCACCCCGGGGCCCTACGGGGATGAGCAGTTCTTC. This sequence encodes CASTPGPYGDEQFF.

This chain uses TRBV28 with TRBJ2-7; D unresolved. Germline CDR1 is MDHEN and CDR2 is SYDVKM. The CDR3 runs 13 residues. V shed 5 bases and J shed 5 bases, with 13 bases lying between them. CDR3 sequence (DNA): TGTGCCAGCAGTGAAGCTAACCCCAACGAGCAGTACTTC. The encoded protein is CASSEANPNEQYF.

The CDR3 sequence: CAWVQGTNMNTEAFF. The CDR3 nucleotides read TGTGCCTGGGTACAGGGAACTAACATGAACACTGAAGCTTTCTTT. The genes are TRBV30 and TRBJ1-1; weak D call: TRBD1 (6 bases). From germline, CDR1 is GTSNPN and CDR2 SVGIG (reference sequence). This CDR3 has 15 residues. V dropped 5 bases and J dropped 0 bases, with 16 bases sitting between them.

This clonotype was detected many times. The DNA of the CDR3 is TGCAGTGCTGGGCCGTGGCCCTACGAGCAGTACTTC. Its protein is CSAGPWPYEQYF. The chain is built from TRBV20-1 and TRBJ2-7; no firm D call. Germline V gene sequence: CDR1 DFQATT, CDR2 SNEGSKA (reference sequence). The CDR3 totals 12 residues. V lost 5 bases to trimming and J lost 2 bases, with 10 bases between them.

Concerning this clonotype itself: A much larger clone is a single base away; this may be a read error. The V call is TRBV7-9, the J call TRBJ2-2; D unclear. The CDR3 spans 14 residues. The V and J ends lost 1 base and 5 bases respectively, with 8 bases between them. Germline V lookup: CDR1 SEHNR, CDR2 FQNEAQ (reference sequence). CDR3 sequence reads: CASSLVLGTGELFF. The CDR3 DNA reads TGTGCCAGCAGCTTAGTTCTGGGGACCGGGGAGCTGTTTTTT.

The chain links TRBV3-1 to TRBJ1-2; TRBD1 is a possible D gene (5 bases). The CDR3 loop spans 14 amino acids. V lost 5 bases and J lost 4, with 14 bases in between. The germline gives CDR1 LGHDT, CDR2 YNNKEL (reference sequence). The CDR3 coding sequence is TGTGCCAGCAGCGGTGACAGCCCCTCCTATGGCTACACCTTC. Protein product: CASSGDSPSYGYTF.

This clonotype has more than one count but fewer than ten. V gene TRBV7-9 combines with J gene TRBJ1-6, with 8 bases matching TRBD1. Unmatched junction bases numbered 5, after V lost 5 bases and J lost 8 bases. CDR3 length equals 14 residues. From germline, CDR1 is SEHNR and CDR2 FQNEAQ (reference sequence). In DNA, the CDR3 is TGTGCCAGCAGCATGACAGGGGCGCATTCACCCCTCCACTTT. Its translation: CASSMTGAHSPLHF. Supplemented by reference TRBV7-9 and TRBJ1-6, the full variable domain reads DTGVSQNPRHKITKRGQNVTFRCDPISEHNRLYWYRQTLGQGPEFLTYFQNEAQLEKSRLLSDRFSAERPKGSFSTLEIQRTEQGDSAMYLCASSMTGAHSPLHFGNGTRLTVT.

The table lists this clonotype with many counts. The rearrangement links TRBV6-1 to TRBJ1-5; 11 bases agree with TRBD1. Germline trimming cut 6 bases from V and 5 bases from J; bases unmatched to any gene: 6. CDR1 and CDR2 from the germline V gene are MNHNS and SASEGT. The CDR3 runs to 15 residues. The CDR3 DNA sequence: TGTGCCAGCAGAGCCGGGACAGGGGGACATCAGCCCCAGCATTTT. Its translation is CASRAGTGGHQPQHF.

This clonotype has just a few counts. The chain combines TRBV9 with TRBJ1-1; D perhaps matches TRBD1 (6 bases). Germline lookup yields CDR1 SGDLS and CDR2 YYNGEE. V shed 0 bases and J shed 8 bases, with 14 bases lying between them. The CDR3 contains 14 residues. The CDR3: CASSVEGGAGEAFF. CDR3 DNA sequence: TGTGCCAGCAGCGTAGAGGGGGGCGCTGGGGAAGCTTTCTTT.

This clonotype was observed at least ten times. V is TRBV28 and J is TRBJ2-7; D unresolved. Trimming left V 2 bases short and J 0 bases short, with 5 bases between. Germline V CDR1 and CDR2: MDHEN, SYDVKM. CDR3 size: 13 residues. The CDR3 nucleotides are TGTGCCAGCAGTTTAGTCAACTCCTACGAGCAGTACTTC. Translating it yields CASSLVNSYEQYF.

The rearrangement joins TRBV5-1 to TRBJ2-7; TRBD2 matches at 14 bases. The CDR3 length is 16 residues. The junction had 8 bases not matched to a gene; V was cut back by 2 bases and J by 7 bases. Per the germline V gene, CDR1 is SGHRS and CDR2 is YFSETQ. CDR3 sequence (DNA): TGCGCCAGCAGCTTCACCGGGACTAGCGGGAGAGAAGAGCAGTACTTC. It yields the protein CASSFTGTSGREEQYF.